Sequencing of this T cell receptor (beta chain) was carried out in a study of siplizumab effects on memory and regulatory T cells. Repertoires were generated with immunoSEQ multiplex PCR, while TCRdb's copy carries only in-frame clones and drops some. The sample lists about 87,000 clones; more than 80% were seen once. As regards this clone: Antigen: not known.

In germline, CDR1 is SGHDT, CDR2 YYEEEE. The CDR3 has 14 residues. V dropped 3 bases and J dropped 9; count of bases not matched to a gene: 11. Study outcomes and limitations: The suppressive capacity of proliferating Tregs from siplizumab cultures remained unconfirmed. Greater diversity than memory cells seemed evident in naive T cells, which also appeared to be major alloresponse contributors. With siplizumab, cumulative frequency of CD4+ memory-derived alloreactive sequences dropped significantly.

V is TRBV5-6 and J is TRBJ1-2; 7 bases map to TRBD1. The sequence was obtained from a human donor in good health. The sample consisted of CD4+ T cells sorted from blood. CDR3 loop: CASSWEGTALRYTF. The DNA of the CDR3 is TGTGCCAGCAGCTGGGAGGGGACAGCCCTACGCTACACCTTC. The whole variable domain, filled in from reference TRBV5-6 and TRBJ1-2, reads DAGVTQSPTHLIKTRGQQVTLRCSPKSGHDTVSWYQQALGQGPQFIFQYYEEEERQRGNFPDRFSGHQFPNYSSELNVNALLLGDSALYLCASSWEGTALRYTFGSGTRLTVV.